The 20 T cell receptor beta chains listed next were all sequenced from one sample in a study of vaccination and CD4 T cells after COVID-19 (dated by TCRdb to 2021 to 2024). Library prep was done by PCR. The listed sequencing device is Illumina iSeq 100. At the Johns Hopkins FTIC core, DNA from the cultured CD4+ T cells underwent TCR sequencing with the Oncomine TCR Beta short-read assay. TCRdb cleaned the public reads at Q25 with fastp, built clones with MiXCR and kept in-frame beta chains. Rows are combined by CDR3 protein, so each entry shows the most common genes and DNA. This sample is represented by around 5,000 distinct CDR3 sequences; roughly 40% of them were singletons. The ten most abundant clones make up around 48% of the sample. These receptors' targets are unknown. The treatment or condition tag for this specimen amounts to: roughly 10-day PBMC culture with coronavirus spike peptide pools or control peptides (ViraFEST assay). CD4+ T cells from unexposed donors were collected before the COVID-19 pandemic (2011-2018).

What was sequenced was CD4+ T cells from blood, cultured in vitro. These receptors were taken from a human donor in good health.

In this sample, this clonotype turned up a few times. CDR3 sequence: CAISVGPMNTEAFF. The CDR3 region has the DNA TGTGCCATCAGTGTAGGGCCGATGAACACTGAAGCTTTCTTT. The J gene is TRBJ1-1, the V gene TRBV10-3; D gene uncertain. This CDR3 region has 14 residues. Germline-derived CDR1 and CDR2 are ENHRY and SYGVKD. Trimming cost V 4 bases and J 0 bases, with 9 bases left between them.

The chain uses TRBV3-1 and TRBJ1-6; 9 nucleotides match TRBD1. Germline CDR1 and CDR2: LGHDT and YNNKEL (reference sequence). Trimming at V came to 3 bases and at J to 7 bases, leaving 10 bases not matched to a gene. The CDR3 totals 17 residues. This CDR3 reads CASSQIQGAGRNSPLHF. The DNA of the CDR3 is TGTGCCAGCAGCCAGATACAGGGGGCTGGTAGGAATTCACCCCTCCACTTT. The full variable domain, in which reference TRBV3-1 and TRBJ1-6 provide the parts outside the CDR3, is DTAVSQTPKYLVTQMGNDKSIKCEQNLGHDTMYWYKQDSKKFLKIMFSYNNKELIINETVPNRFSPKSPDKAHLNLHINSLELGDSAVYFCASSQIQGAGRNSPLHFGNGTRLTVT.

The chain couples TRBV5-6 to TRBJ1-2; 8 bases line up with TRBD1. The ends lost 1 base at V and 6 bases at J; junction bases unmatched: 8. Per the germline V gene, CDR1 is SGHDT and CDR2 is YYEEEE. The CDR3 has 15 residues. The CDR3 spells CASSLLAGGLNGYTF. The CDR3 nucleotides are TGTGCCAGCAGCTTGTTGGCAGGGGGCTTGAATGGCTACACCTTC. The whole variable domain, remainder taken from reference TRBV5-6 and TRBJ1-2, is DAGVTQSPTHLIKTRGQQVTLRCSPKSGHDTVSWYQQALGQGPQFIFQYYEEEERQRGNFPDRFSGHQFPNYSSELNVNALLLGDSALYLCASSLLAGGLNGYTFGSGTRLTVV.

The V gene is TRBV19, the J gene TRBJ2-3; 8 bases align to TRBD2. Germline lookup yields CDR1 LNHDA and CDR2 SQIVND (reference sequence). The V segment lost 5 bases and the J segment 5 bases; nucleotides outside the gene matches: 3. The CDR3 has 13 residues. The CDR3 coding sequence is TGTGCCAGTAGTTTGGGACTAGGAGATACGCAGTATTTT. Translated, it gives CASSLGLGDTQYF.

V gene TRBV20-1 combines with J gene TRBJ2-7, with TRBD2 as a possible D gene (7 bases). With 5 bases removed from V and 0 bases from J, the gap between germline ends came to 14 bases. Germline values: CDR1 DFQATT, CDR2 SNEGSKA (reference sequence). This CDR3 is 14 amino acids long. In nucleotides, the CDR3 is TGCAGTGCTGGGGGGGGGGCCCGCTCCTACGAGCAGTACTTC. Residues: CSAGGGARSYEQYF.

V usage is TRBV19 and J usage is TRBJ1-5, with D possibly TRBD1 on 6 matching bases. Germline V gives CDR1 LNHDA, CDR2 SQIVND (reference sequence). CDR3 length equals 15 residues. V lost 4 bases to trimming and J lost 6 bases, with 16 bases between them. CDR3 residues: CASSNGQTVLQPQHF. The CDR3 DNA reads TGTGCCAGTAGTAATGGACAGACAGTCCTTCAGCCCCAGCATTTT.

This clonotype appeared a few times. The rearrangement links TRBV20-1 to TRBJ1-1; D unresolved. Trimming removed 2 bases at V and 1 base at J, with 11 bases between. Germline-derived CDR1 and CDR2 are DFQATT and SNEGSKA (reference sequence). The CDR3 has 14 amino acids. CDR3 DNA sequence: TGCAGTGCTAGATCCCTATACTCGAACACTGAAGCTTTCTTT. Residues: CSARSLYSNTEAFF.

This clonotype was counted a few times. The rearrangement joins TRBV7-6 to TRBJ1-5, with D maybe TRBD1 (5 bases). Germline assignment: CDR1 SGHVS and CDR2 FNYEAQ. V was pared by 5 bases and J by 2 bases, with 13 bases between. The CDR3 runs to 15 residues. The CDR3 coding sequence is TGTGCCAGCAGCATAGACGAAGGGGGCAATCAGCCCCAGCATTTT. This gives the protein CASSIDEGGNQPQHF.

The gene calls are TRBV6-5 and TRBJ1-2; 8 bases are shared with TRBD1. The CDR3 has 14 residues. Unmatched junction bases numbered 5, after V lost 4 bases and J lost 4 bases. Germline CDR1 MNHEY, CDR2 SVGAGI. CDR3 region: CASSFITGGYGYTF. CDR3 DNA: TGTGCCAGCAGTTTTATCACAGGGGGCTATGGCTACACCTTC.

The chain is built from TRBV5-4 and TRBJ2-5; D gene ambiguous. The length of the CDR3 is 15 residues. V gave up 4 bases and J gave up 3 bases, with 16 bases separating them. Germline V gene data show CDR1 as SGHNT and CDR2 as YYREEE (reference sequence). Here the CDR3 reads CASSPRFVTEETQYF. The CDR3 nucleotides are TGTGCCAGCAGCCCCCGGTTTGTGACGGAAGAGACCCAGTACTTC.

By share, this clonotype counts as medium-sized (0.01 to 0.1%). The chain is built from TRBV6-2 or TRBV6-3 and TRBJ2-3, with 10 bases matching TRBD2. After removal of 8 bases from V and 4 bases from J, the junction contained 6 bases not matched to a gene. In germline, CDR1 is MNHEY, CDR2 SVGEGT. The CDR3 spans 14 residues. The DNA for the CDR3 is TGTGCCAGCGGAACGAGCGGGGGGGCAGATACGCAGTATTTT. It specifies CASGTSGGADTQYF.

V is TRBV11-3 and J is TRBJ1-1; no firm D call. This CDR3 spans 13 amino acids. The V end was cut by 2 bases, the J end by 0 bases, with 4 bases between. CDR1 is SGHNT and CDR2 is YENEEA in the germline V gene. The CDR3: CASSLQMNTEAFF. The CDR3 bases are TGTGCCAGCAGCTTACAGATGAACACTGAAGCTTTCTTT.

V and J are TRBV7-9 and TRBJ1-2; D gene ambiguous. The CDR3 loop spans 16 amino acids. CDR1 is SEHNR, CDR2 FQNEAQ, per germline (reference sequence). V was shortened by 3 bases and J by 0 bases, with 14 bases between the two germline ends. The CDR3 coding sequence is TGTGCCAGCAGCTTTGGTTGGGGAGAAGCTAACTATGGCTACACCTTC. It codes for CASSFGWGEANYGYTF.

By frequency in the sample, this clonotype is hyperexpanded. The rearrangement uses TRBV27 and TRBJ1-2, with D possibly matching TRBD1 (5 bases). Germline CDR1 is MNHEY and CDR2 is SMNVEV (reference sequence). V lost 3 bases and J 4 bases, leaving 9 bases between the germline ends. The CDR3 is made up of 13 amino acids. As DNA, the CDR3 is TGTGCCAGCAGTTTGGAGGGGACCTATGGCTACACCTTC. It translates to CASSLEGTYGYTF.

CDR3: CASSSLSTFSYEQYF. CDR3 bases: TGTGCCAGCAGCTCTCTTTCGACATTTTCCTACGAGCAGTACTTC. This chain links TRBV11-2 with TRBJ2-7; no firm D call. The CDR3 loop spans 15 amino acids. The germline V gene has CDR1 SGHAT and CDR2 FQNNGV. V was pared by 4 bases and J by 1 base, with 14 bases between.

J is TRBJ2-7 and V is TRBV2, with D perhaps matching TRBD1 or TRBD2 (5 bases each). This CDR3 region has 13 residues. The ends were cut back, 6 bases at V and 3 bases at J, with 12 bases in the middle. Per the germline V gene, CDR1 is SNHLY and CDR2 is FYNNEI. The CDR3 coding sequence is TGTGCCAGCAGGACAGAGGGGAGCTACGAGCAGTACTTC. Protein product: CASRTEGSYEQYF.

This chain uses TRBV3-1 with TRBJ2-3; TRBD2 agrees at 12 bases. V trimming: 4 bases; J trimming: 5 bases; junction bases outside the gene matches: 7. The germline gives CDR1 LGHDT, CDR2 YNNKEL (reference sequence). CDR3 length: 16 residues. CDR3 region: CASSPLAGGPRDTQYF. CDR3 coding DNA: TGTGCCAGCAGCCCTCTAGCGGGGGGGCCGAGAGATACGCAGTATTTT.

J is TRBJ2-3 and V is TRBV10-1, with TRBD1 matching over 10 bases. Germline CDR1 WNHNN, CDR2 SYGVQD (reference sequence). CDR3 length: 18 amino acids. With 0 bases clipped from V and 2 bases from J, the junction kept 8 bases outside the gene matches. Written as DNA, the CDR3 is TGCGCCAGCAGTGAGTCGACTCTTGGACAGGGGGTCACAGATACGCAGTATTTT. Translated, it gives CASSESTLGQGVTDTQYF.

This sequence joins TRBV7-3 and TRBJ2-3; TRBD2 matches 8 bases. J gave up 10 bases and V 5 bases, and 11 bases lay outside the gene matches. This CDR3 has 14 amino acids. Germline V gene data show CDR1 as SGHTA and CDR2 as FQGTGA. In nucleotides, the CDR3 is TGTGCCAGCAGCCCCTCCGGGACTAGTCAGGCGCAGTATTTT. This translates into CASSPSGTSQAQYF. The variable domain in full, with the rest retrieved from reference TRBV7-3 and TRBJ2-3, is GAGVSQTPSNKVTEKGKYVELRCDPISGHTALYWYRQSLGQGPEFLIYFQGTGAADDSGLPNDRFFAVRPEGSVSTLKIQRTERGDSAVYLCASSPSGTSQAQYFGPGTRLTVL.

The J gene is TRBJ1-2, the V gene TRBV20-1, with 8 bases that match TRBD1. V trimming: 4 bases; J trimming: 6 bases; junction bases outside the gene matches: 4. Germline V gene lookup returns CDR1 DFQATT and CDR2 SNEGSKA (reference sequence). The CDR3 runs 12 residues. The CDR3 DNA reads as TGCAGTGCTACCCCAGGGGGCAATGGCTACACCTTC. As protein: CSATPGGNGYTF.